The following is a T cell receptor (beta chain) sequence with its context. Antigen unknown. The data derive from a study of shared clonotypes between healthy human individuals. Findings and caveats of the study: The sharing of about 5% of naive CD4 clonotypes was seen across several donors.

Deletions cut 2 bases from V and 3 bases from J, with 17 bases between. There are 16 residues in the CDR3. Germline CDR1 SGHRS, CDR2 YFSETQ. Generated by immunoSEQ multiplex PCR, the TCRdb table keeps only in-frame clones and is missing some. The table includes 2 million to 2.5 million clones, around 95% detected once. The sample taken for sequencing was naive CD4+ T cells sorted from blood. The subset: CD45RA+ positively selected. The J gene is TRBJ1-1, the V gene TRBV5-1, with D perhaps matching TRBD1 (6 bases). The TCR was taken from a man in his late teens or twenties in good health. CDR3 loop: CASSFRDTGYHTEAFF. For the CDR3, the DNA is TGCGCCAGCAGCTTTAGGGACACAGGTTACCACACTGAAGCTTTCTTT.